The rows below give T cell receptor beta chains drawn from one sample of a study of blood T cell repertoires in COVID-19. Measured with immunoSEQ multiplex PCR; TCRdb has only the in-frame clones, and not every one. The repertoire has around 360,000 clones, 70% to 90% of them found once; the top ten carry 1.5% to 2.5%. The sequenced sample consisted of PBMCs or T cells enriched from blood (not recorded which). These receptors all stem from a man in his forties in a cohort exposed to, infected with or recovered from COVID-19 (not recorded which). CDR3s include the opening cysteine and the closing phenylalanine or tryptophan. Fields, in order: V gene, J gene, D gene, clone size, CDR3 DNA, CDR3 protein. The D gene is left open where the match is weak. Where a row states a size, it is once, few, many or the class of an expanded clone; other rows omit it.

v_call: TRBV7-8; j_call: TRBJ2-1; d_call: TRBD2; clone_size: .; cdr3_nt: TGTGCCAGCAAAAGGGGTAGACTAGCGGGAGGGCCTGAGAATGAGCAGTTCTTC; cdr3_aa: CASKRGRLAGGPENEQFF
v_call: TRBV2; j_call: TRBJ2-1; d_call: .; clone_size: .; cdr3_nt: TGTGCCAGCAGGAGGGGGGGTAGCTCCTACAATGAGCAGTTCTTC; cdr3_aa: CASRRGGSSYNEQFF
v_call: TRBV5-4; j_call: TRBJ1-2; d_call: TRBD1; clone_size: .; cdr3_nt: TGTGCCAGCAGCCGGACAGGGGGTAGTGGCTACACCTTC; cdr3_aa: CASSRTGGSGYTF
v_call: TRBV27; j_call: TRBJ1-6; d_call: TRBD1; clone_size: .; cdr3_nt: TGTGCCAGCAGTTTATTGAGACAGGGTGATTCACCCCTCCACTTT; cdr3_aa: CASSLLRQGDSPLHF
v_call: TRBV28; j_call: TRBJ1-2; d_call: TRBD1; clone_size: .; cdr3_nt: TGTGCCAGCAGACTACCTGGACAGGGCTACGGCTACACCTTC; cdr3_aa: CASRLPGQGYGYTF
v_call: TRBV19; j_call: TRBJ2-2; d_call: TRBD2; clone_size: .; cdr3_nt: TGTGCCAGTAGTATTCGCGGGAGGAACACCGGGGAGCTGTTTTTT; cdr3_aa: CASSIRGRNTGELFF
v_call: TRBV28; j_call: TRBJ2-7; d_call: .; clone_size: .; cdr3_nt: TGTGCCAGCAGTCCACCTGGAAACAGCGGCTACGAGCAGTACTTC; cdr3_aa: CASSPPGNSGYEQYF
v_call: TRBV5-1; j_call: TRBJ2-1; d_call: .; clone_size: once; cdr3_nt: TGCGCCAGCAGCCCAGTCGTCCGCTCCTACAATGAGCAGTTCTTC; cdr3_aa: CASSPVVRSYNEQFF
v_call: TRBV28; j_call: TRBJ2-7; d_call: .; clone_size: .; cdr3_nt: TGTGCCAGCAGTTTCGCGTCAGGGGCCTACGAGCAGTACTTC; cdr3_aa: CASSFASGAYEQYF
v_call: TRBV4-1; j_call: TRBJ1-2; d_call: .; clone_size: .; cdr3_nt: TGCGCCAGCAGCCAAAGGGACAACACCGACCCCTATGGCTACACCTTC; cdr3_aa: CASSQRDNTDPYGYTF
v_call: TRBV2; j_call: TRBJ2-5; d_call: .; clone_size: .; cdr3_nt: TGTGCCAGCAGTGAAGGACAGTCAGCAACCCAGTACTTC; cdr3_aa: CASSEGQSATQYF
v_call: TRBV7-2; j_call: TRBJ1-5; d_call: .; clone_size: .; cdr3_nt: TGTGCCAGCAGCTTTACAGAGTACAATCAGCCCCAGCATTTT; cdr3_aa: CASSFTEYNQPQHF
v_call: TRBV3-1/TRBV3-2; j_call: TRBJ2-2; d_call: .; clone_size: .; cdr3_nt: TGTGCCAGCAGCCAAGGTTCGGGAGTTCAAACCGGGGAGCTGTTTTTT; cdr3_aa: CASSQGSGVQTGELFF
v_call: TRBV18; j_call: TRBJ2-3; d_call: .; clone_size: .; cdr3_nt: TGTGCCAGCTCACTACGCGGCGGCGGGGCAGATACGCAGTATTTT; cdr3_aa: CASSLRGGGADTQYF
v_call: TRBV19; j_call: TRBJ1-2; d_call: .; clone_size: .; cdr3_nt: TGTGCCAGTAGTATTGGGACTGACTATGGCTACACCTTC; cdr3_aa: CASSIGTDYGYTF
v_call: TRBV9; j_call: TRBJ1-5; d_call: TRBD1; clone_size: few; cdr3_nt: TGTGCCAGCAGCGGGGACAGGACAGGGCCCCAGCATTTT; cdr3_aa: CASSGDRTGPQHF
v_call: TRBV28; j_call: TRBJ1-4; d_call: TRBD1; clone_size: .; cdr3_nt: TGTGCCAGCAGTCGACAGGGAAAGGATGAAAAACTGTTTTTT; cdr3_aa: CASSRQGKDEKLFF